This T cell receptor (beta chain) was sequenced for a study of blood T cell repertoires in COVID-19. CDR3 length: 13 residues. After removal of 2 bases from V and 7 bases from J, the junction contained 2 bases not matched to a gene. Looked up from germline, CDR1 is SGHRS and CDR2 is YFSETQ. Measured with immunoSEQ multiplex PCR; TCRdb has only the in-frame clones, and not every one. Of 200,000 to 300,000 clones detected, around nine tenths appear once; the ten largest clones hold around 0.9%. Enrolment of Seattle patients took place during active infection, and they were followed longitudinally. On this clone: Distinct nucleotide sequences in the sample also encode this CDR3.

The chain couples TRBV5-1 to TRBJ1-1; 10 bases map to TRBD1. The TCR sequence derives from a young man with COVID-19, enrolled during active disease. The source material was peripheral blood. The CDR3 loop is CASSFGQGVEAFF. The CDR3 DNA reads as TGCGCCAGCAGCTTCGGACAGGGGGTTGAAGCTTTCTTT.